This is a list of T cell receptor beta chains from one sample in a study of blood T cell repertoires in COVID-19. TCRdb's copy holds only in-frame clones and misses some; the assay was immunoSEQ multiplex PCR. The sample records about 58,000 clones, nearly 90% being singletons. The sample taken for sequencing was peripheral blood. These receptors all come from a man aged 60 to 75 with active COVID-19. CDR3s include the opening cysteine and the closing phenylalanine or tryptophan.

TRBV30	TRBJ1-2	CAWSTRGYGYTF
TRBV7-3	TRBJ2-1	CASSLRRSSGYNEQFF
TRBV7-2	TRBJ2-3	CASSLAGGLGTDTQYF
TRBV6-4	TRBJ2-2	CASSVWRANTGELFF
TRBV19	TRBJ2-2	CASTTPKGRGKNTGELFF
TRBV27	TRBJ1-4	CASSLSYISGIQLTNEKLFF
TRBV27	TRBJ2-3	CASSHLGAGLVLNTQYF
TRBV29-1	TRBJ2-1	CSVDRLAGDNEQFF
TRBV29-1	TRBJ2-3	CSVPPTGGGADTQYF
TRBV18	TRBJ1-3	CASSPGTAGNTIYF
TRBV5-6	TRBJ2-4	CASSFLRGDKNIQYF
TRBV27	TRBJ2-1	CASSPGTSGDSYNEQFF
TRBV27	TRBJ1-1	CASSFGTGVNTEAFF
TRBV6-5	TRBJ1-6	CASRSPRGPNSPLHF
TRBV7-9	TRBJ2-5	CASSLVGSGEETQYF
TRBV7-8	TRBJ2-7	CASSPVGYGSYEQYF
TRBV5-1	TRBJ2-1	CASSLGTGNNEQFF
TRBV6-5	TRBJ1-5	CASSLRAPYNQPQHF